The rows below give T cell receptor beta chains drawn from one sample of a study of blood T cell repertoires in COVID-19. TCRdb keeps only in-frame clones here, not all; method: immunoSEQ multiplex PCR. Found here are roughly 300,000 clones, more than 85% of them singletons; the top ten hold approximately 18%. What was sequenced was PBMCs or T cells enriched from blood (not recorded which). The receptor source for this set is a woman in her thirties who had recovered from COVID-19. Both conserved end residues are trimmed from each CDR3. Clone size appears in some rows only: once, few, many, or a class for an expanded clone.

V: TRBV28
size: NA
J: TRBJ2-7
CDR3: ASSFWGSGASYEQY

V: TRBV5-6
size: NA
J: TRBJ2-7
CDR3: ASSLRGPYEQY

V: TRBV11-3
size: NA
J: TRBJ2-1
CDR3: ASSSSRGFKF

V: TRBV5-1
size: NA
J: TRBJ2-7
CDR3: ASSLAVTGAPEQY

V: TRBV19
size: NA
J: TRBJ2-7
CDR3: ASSIAGAYEQY

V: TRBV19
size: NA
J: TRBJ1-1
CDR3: ASTRNTEAF

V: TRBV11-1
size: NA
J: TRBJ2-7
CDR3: ASSLEGGSYEQY

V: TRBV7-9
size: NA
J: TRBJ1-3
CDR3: ASSSTGGSGNTIY

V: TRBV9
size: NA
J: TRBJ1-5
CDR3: ASSVGPGLNQPQH

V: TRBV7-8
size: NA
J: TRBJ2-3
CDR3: ASSLGTGEWDTQY

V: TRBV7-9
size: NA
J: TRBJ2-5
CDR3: ASSLYDREEETQY

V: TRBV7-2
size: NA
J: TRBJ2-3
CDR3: ASSLALSTGTTSTDTQY

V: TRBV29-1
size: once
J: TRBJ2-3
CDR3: SVVPAGGFDTQY

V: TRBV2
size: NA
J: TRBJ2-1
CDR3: ASSGFSNEQF

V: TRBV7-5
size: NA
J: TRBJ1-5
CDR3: ARSLLQGDYSNQPQH

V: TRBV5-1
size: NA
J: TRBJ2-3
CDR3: ASSLGFITSGSTDTQY

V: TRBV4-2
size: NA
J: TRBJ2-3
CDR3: ASSQGTPGGDTQY

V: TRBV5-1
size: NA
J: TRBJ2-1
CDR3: ASSLGGSGGNEQF

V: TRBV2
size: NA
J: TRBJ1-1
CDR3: ASSGQGGTEAF

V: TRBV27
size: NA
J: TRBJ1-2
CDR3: ASSNRNYGYT

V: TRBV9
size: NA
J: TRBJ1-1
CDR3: ASSETGTNYVTF

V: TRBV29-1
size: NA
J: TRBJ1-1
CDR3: SVELQGEAF

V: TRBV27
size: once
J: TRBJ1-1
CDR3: ASKGGAWVTEAF

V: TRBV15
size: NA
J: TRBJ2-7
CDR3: ATSRGGTNYEQY

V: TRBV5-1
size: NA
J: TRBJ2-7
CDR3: ASSLAQGAWDEQY

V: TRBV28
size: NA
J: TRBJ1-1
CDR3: ASRSFGYRGGNTEAF

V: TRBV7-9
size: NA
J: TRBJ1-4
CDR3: ASSPQQVTNEKLF

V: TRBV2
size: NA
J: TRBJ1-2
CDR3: ASSLDRGYGYT

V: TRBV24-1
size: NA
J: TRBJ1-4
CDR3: ATSAGGNEKLF

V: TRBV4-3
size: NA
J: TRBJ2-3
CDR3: ASSQDPNSGTSTDTQY

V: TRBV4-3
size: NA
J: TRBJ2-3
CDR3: ASSRSGGAGDTQY

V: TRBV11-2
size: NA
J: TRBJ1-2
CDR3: ASSYSDGAYGYT

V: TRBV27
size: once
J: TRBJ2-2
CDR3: ASSSLIGDTGELF

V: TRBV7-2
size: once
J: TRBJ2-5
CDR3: ASSPRRETQY

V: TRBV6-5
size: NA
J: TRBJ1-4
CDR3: ASTLGLATNEKLF

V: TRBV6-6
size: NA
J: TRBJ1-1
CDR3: ASSYPRANTEAF

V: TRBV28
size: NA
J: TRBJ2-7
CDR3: ASFPSGYSYEQY

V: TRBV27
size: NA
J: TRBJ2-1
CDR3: ASSSEGQGVQF

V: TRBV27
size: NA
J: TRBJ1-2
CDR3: ASSPRQGALHGYT

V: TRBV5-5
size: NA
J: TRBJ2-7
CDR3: ASSSIGGYEQY

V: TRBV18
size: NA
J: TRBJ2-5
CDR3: ASSLPAQFGGTQY

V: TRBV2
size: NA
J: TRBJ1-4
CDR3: AASAGGNEKLF

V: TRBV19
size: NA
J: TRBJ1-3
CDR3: ASSNIQGSGNTIY

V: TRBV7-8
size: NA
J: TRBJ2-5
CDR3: ASSSTSTGWETQY

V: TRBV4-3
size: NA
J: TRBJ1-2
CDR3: ASSQAQGYGYT

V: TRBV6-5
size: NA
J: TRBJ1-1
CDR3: ASSERQGGKTEAF

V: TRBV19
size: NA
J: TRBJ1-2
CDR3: ASSLPRVNYGYT

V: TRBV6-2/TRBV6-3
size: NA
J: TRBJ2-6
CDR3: ASSYIGSGANVLT

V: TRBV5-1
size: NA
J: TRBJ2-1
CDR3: ASSLRPSGIYNEQF

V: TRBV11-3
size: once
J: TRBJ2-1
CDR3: ASSTQGDSSYNEQF